The 2 T cell receptor beta chains presented below share a single source sample, sequenced in a study of blood T cell repertoires in COVID-19. Assay: immunoSEQ multiplex PCR; the TCRdb copy retains only in-frame clones and omits some. In the table there are under 200,000 clones, around 86% of which are singletons. The source material was peripheral blood. The receptor set was obtained from a man between 18 and 35 years old with acute or convalescent COVID-19.

This clone came up a few times. The J gene is TRBJ1-2, the V gene TRBV2; no reliable D call. Between the trimmed V and J ends, which lost 1 base and 3 bases, there was a span of 15 bases. This CDR3 has 16 residues. Germline lookup yields CDR1 SNHLY and CDR2 FYNNEI. The CDR3 loop is CASSEEVPGPYYGYTF. Here the CDR3 DNA reads TGTGCCAGCAGTGAAGAAGTTCCAGGCCCTTACTATGGCTACACCTTC.

The chain joins TRBV5-6 to TRBJ2-7; 9 bases fit TRBD2. Germline CDR1 is SGHDT and CDR2 is YYEEEE. CDR3 length: 14 residues. Losses at the gene ends were 6 bases for V and 3 bases for J; bases not matched to a gene: 7. The CDR3: CASTLAGGYYEQYV. The CDR3 bases are TGTGCCAGCACCCTGGCGGGGGGGTACTACGAGCAGTACGTC.